These T cell receptor beta chains were read from a single sample in a study of beta chain features in type 1 diabetes. Assay used: immunoSEQ multiplex PCR; TCRdb lists only in-frame clones, some missing. This sample has roughly 290,000 clones, with about 7.8% found just once. Sequences were obtained from central memory CD4+ T cells from blood. These receptors were obtained from a young woman in good health. Both conserved end residues are part of each CDR3. Each record gives: J gene, D gene, CDR3 length, V gene, clone size, CDR3 DNA, CDR3 protein. D genes are given only for firm matches. Rows give clone size only sometimes, using once, few, many, or a class for an expanded clone.

>TRBJ1-3|TRBD1|17|TRBV9|NA
TGTGCCAGCAGCGCCCGGACAGGGCGTGCGACAGGAAACACCATATATTTT
CASSARTGRATGNTIYF
>TRBJ1-2|TRBD1|14|TRBV9|NA
TGTGCCAGCAGCGCGAACAGGGGAAGGAATGGCTACACCTTC
CASSANRGRNGYTF
>TRBJ1-1|TRBD1|14|TRBV12-5|NA
TGTGCTAGTGGCCGCCCTGACAGGGGAACTGAAGCTTTCTTT
CASGRPDRGTEAFF
>TRBJ1-1|NA|13|TRBV28|many
TGTGCCAGCAGTTTACAGGGGAACACTGAAGCTTTCTTT
CASSLQGNTEAFF
>TRBJ1-1|NA|15|TRBV13|NA
TGTGCCAGCAGCACCTGGACAAGTATGAACACTGAAGCTTTCTTT
CASSTWTSMNTEAFF
>TRBJ2-7|NA|15|TRBV27|few
TGTGCCAGCAGCCCGATAGGGACGAGCTCCTACGAGCAGTACTTC
CASSPIGTSSYEQYF
>TRBJ1-5|NA|12|TRBV30|medium-sized
TGTGCCTGGAGTGCCGGACCAGGGCCCCAGCATTTT
CAWSAGPGPQHF
>TRBJ2-5|NA|13|TRBV18|NA
TGTGCCAGCTCACCAAGTCAGGCGGAGACCCAGTACTTC
CASSPSQAETQYF
>TRBJ2-1|NA|15|TRBV18|NA
TGTGCCAGCTCACCAGACGCCAGGGTTTCCCTTCCACCGTTCTTC
CASSPDARVSLPPFF
>TRBJ1-1|NA|14|TRBV7-3|many
TGTGCCAGCAGCTTAGGTCGGGGTAACACTGAAGCTTTCTTT
CASSLGRGNTEAFF
>TRBJ1-1|NA|13|TRBV19|NA
TGTGCCAGTAGTAGGACAAGTCGGACGGAGGCTTTCTTT
CASSRTSRTEAFF
>TRBJ2-4|NA|14|TRBV5-5|many
TGTGCCAGCAGCCAGAATGTATTGGGAAACATTCAGTACTTC
CASSQNVLGNIQYF
>TRBJ2-1|TRBD2|17|TRBV19|NA
TGTGCCAGTAGTCCCCTCGGGCGGGGGAGCTCCTACAATGAGCAGTTCTTC
CASSPLGRGSSYNEQFF
>TRBJ2-3|TRBD1|15|TRBV5-1|NA
TGCGCCAGCAGCTTGGAATTACAGGGGGCTGATACGCAGTATTTT
CASSLELQGADTQYF
>TRBJ2-7|TRBD2|13|TRBV10-3|few
TGTGCCATAGGTGATGGACTAGCTTACGAGCAGTACTTC
CAIGDGLAYEQYF
>TRBJ2-3|NA|15|TRBV21-1|many
TGTGCCAGCAGGATGGGGGGCCGTAGCACAGATACGCAGTATTTT
CASRMGGRSTDTQYF
>TRBJ2-1|TRBD2|15|TRBV29-1|few
TGCAGCGAGGTCTCTAGCGGGGGAGTAGGCAATGAGCAGTTCTTC
CSEVSSGGVGNEQFF
>TRBJ1-2|NA|17|TRBV9|NA
TGTGCCAGCAGCGTAGCCTTCAAAACAGGGAACGGCTATGGCTACACCTTC
CASSVAFKTGNGYGYTF
>TRBJ2-7|TRBD1|14|TRBV7-9|few
TGTGCCAGCAGCTTAGCAAGGACAGGGGCCGAGCAGTACTTC
CASSLARTGAEQYF
>TRBJ2-1|NA|12|TRBV19|few
TGTGCCAGTAGCAGGAGGAACAATGAGCAGTTCTTC
CASSRRNNEQFF
>TRBJ2-1|TRBD1|15|TRBV5-1|few
TGCGCCAGCAGCTCTCTCCGGGACAGGGAGGATGAGCAGTTCTTC
CASSSLRDREDEQFF
>TRBJ1-1|TRBD1|15|TRBV6-1|few
TGTGCCAGCAGTACGGGACAGGGGGGAAACACTGAAGCTTTCTTT
CASSTGQGGNTEAFF
>TRBJ2-4|TRBD1|14|TRBV14|NA
TGTGCCAGCAGCCGAACAGGGGGCAGGGGCATTCAGTACTTC
CASSRTGGRGIQYF
>TRBJ2-2|NA|15|TRBV7-9|few
TGTGCCAGCAGCTCTCACAGGGTGAACACCGGGGAGCTGTTTTTT
CASSSHRVNTGELFF
>TRBJ2-1|TRBD1|15|TRBV2|few
TGTGCCAGCAGCCAGCAGGGGGTGAGGGTCAATGAGCAGTTCTTC
CASSQQGVRVNEQFF
>TRBJ2-1|NA|13|TRBV7-3|NA
TGTGCCAGCAGCTTATACGGGGCCGGTGAGCAGTTCTTC
CASSLYGAGEQFF
>TRBJ1-4|NA|15|TRBV27|NA
TGTGCCAGCAGTCCGGCGGGAGGCCCTAATGAAAAACTGTTTTTT
CASSPAGGPNEKLFF
>TRBJ2-5|NA|13|TRBV7-6|NA
TGTGCCAGCAGCCGCCTAGTGGGAGAGACCCAGTACTTC
CASSRLVGETQYF
>TRBJ2-1|TRBD2|16|TRBV11-2|NA
TGTGCCAGCAGCCCCCCGACTAGCGGGAGTCTGAATGAGCAGTTCTTC
CASSPPTSGSLNEQFF
>TRBJ2-1|NA|13|TRBV5-4|NA
TGTGCCAGCAGCTCGACAGTCTACAATGAGCAGTTCTTC
CASSSTVYNEQFF
>TRBJ1-1|NA|14|TRBV28|few
TGTGCCAGCATCCCGCAAGGAGGGGACACTGAAGCTTTCTTT
CASIPQGGDTEAFF
>TRBJ2-5|NA|11|TRBV2|NA
TGTGCCAGCAGCCCCGGGGCTTCCCAGTACTTC
CASSPGASQYF
>TRBJ1-1|NA|17|TRBV7-2|few
TGTGCCAGCAGCTTAACCCCGAGGGGGGCCAACGCCACTGAAGCTTTCTTT
CASSLTPRGANATEAFF
>TRBJ1-3|NA|16|TRBV2|NA
TGTGCCAGCAGTGAAAGTCCCAGTGTGACTGGAAACACCATATATTTT
CASSESPSVTGNTIYF
>TRBJ2-5|NA|14|TRBV11-1|NA
TGTGCCAGCAGCTTAAGGTCTCAGGGGGGGACCCAGTACTTC
CASSLRSQGGTQYF
>TRBJ1-1|NA|14|TRBV6-1|NA
TGTGTCCTGCAGGCTGAGGCCCTGAACACTGAAGCTTTCTTT
CVLQAEALNTEAFF
>TRBJ2-7|NA|13|TRBV5-6|many
TGTGCCAGCAACGGACTCAGCTCCTACGAGCAGTACTTC
CASNGLSSYEQYF
>TRBJ2-1|NA|15|TRBV7-2|NA
TGTGCCAGCAGCTTAGGCAGGGGGGTCGTCGATGAGCAGTTCTTC
CASSLGRGVVDEQFF
>TRBJ2-7|NA|12|TRBV6-7|NA
TGTGCCAGCAGTTATCTGATCAGGGCGTCGTACTTC
CASSYLIRASYF
>TRBJ2-1|TRBD2|15|TRBV2|NA
TGTGCCAGCAGGACCGGGGGGGCCCCCTACAATGAGCAGTTCTTC
CASRTGGAPYNEQFF
>TRBJ1-1|NA|11|TRBV20-1|NA
TGCAGTGCTCGTAAAGAAGGGGGAGCTTTCTTT
CSARKEGGAFF
>TRBJ2-5|TRBD1|15|TRBV11-2|NA
TGTGCCAGCAGCCGGGACAGGGGGCTTTGGGAGACCCAGTACTTC
CASSRDRGLWETQYF
>TRBJ1-6|NA|16|TRBV4-2|many
TGTGCCAGCAGCCTCAATCGAGGCTCCTATAATTCACCCCTCCACTTT
CASSLNRGSYNSPLHF
>TRBJ2-5|NA|13|TRBV9|NA
TGTGCCAGCAGCGTAGCGGGGGAAGAGACCCAGTACTTC
CASSVAGEETQYF
>TRBJ1-1|NA|15|TRBV9|NA
TGTGCCAGCAGCGTAGGAACAGGGTGGGGCACTGAAGCTTTCTTT
CASSVGTGWGTEAFF
>TRBJ1-5|TRBD1|15|TRBV9|many
TGTGCCAGCAGCACCGGGACAGGGGGGAGTCAGCCCCAGCATTTT
CASSTGTGGSQPQHF
>TRBJ2-2|TRBD1|15|TRBV30|few
TGTGCCTGGAGCGGGGACAGGGGTCTAACCGGGGAGCTGTTTTTT
CAWSGDRGLTGELFF
>TRBJ2-3|NA|14|TRBV5-1|few
TGCGCCAGCAGCTTGGCCCTCAGCACAGATACGCAGTATTTT
CASSLALSTDTQYF
>TRBJ2-1|TRBD2|15|TRBV7-9|many
TGTGCCAGCAGCCACTCAACAACAGGACTAGCGGACCAGTTCTTC
CASSHSTTGLADQFF
>TRBJ1-5|NA|14|TRBV6-1|NA
TGTGCCAGCAGTCCCTCTGGGGGCAATCAGCCCCAGCATTTT
CASSPSGGNQPQHF
>TRBJ2-5|NA|16|TRBV11-3|many
TGTGCCAGCAGCTTCGGGGTGTTAGCGGACGGGAAGACCCAGTACTTC
CASSFGVLADGKTQYF
>TRBJ2-5|NA|15|TRBV14|NA
TGTGCCAGCAGCCAAGATCGGGGCAGACAAGAGACCCAGTACTTC
CASSQDRGRQETQYF
>TRBJ2-3|TRBD2|18|TRBV7-9|few
TGTGCCAGCAGTCGATATTCCGGGACTAGCGGGGATACAGATACGCAGTATTTT
CASSRYSGTSGDTDTQYF
>TRBJ2-5|NA|14|TRBV10-3|few
TGTGCCAGCAGTTACTTCGGGGGCCAAGAGACCCAGTACTTC
CASSYFGGQETQYF
>TRBJ1-1|NA|15|TRBV18|few
TGTGCCAGCTCACTAGGACTACAGGGAAACACTGAAGCTTTCTTT
CASSLGLQGNTEAFF
>TRBJ1-5|NA|16|TRBV5-1|few
TGCGCCAGCAGCTTGGGCATTATGGGTAGCAATCAGCCCCAGCATTTT
CASSLGIMGSNQPQHF
>TRBJ1-2|NA|16|TRBV11-2|NA
TGTGCCAGCAGTCCCCTCAATAGGTTTTTTTCCCATGGCTACACCTTC
CASSPLNRFFSHGYTF